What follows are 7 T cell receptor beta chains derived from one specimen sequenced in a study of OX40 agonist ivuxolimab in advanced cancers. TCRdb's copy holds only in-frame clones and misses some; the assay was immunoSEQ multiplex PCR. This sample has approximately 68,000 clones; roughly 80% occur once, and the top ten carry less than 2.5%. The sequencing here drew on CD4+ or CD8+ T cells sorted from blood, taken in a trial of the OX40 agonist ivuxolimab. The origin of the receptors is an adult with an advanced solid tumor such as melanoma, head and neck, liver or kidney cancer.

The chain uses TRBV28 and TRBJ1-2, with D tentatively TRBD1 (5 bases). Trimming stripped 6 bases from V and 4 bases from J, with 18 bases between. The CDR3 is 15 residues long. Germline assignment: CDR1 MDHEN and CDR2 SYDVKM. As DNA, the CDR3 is TGTGCCAGCAGGAGCCGGGACTTACCCTTCTATGGCTACACCTTC. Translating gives CASRSRDLPFYGYTF.

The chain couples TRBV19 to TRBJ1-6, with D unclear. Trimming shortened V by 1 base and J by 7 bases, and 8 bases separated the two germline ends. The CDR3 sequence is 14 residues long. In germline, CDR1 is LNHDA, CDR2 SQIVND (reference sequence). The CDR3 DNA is TGTGCCAGTAGTATAGGGAGACTCAATTCACCCCTCCACTTT. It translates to CASSIGRLNSPLHF.

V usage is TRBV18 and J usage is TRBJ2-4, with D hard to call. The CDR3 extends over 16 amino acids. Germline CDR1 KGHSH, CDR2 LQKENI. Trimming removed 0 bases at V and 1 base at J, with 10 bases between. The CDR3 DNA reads TGTGCCAGCTCACCACCTGAACAAGCGGCCAAAAACATTCAGTACTTC. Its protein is CASSPPEQAAKNIQYF. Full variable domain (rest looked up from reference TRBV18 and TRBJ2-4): NAGVMQNPRHLVRRRGQEARLRCSPMKGHSHVYWYRQLPEEGLKFMVYLQKENIIDESGMPKERFSAEFPKEGPSILRIQQVVRGDSAAYFCASSPPEQAAKNIQYFGAGTRLSVL.

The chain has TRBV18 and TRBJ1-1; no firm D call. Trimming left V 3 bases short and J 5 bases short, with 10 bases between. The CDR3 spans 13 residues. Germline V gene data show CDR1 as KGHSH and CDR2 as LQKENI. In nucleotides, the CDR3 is TGTGCCAGCTCACCCCTTGCCAGTACTGAAGCTTTCTTT. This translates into CASSPLASTEAFF.

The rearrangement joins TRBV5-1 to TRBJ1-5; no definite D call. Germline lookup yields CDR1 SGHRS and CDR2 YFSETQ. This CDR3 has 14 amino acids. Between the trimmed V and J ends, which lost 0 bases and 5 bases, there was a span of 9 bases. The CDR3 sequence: CASSLESRDQPQHF. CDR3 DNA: TGCGCCAGCAGCTTGGAGTCCAGAGATCAGCCCCAGCATTTT. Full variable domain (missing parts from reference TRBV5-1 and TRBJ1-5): KAGVTQTPRYLIKTRGQQVTLSCSPISGHRSVSWYQQTPGQGLQFLFEYFSETQRNKGNFPGRFSGRQFSNSRSEMNVSTLELGDSALYLCASSLESRDQPQHFGDGTRLSIL.

The CDR3 sequence: CASSPRAPSNEKLFF. DNA of the CDR3: TGTGCCAGCAGCCCCCGGGCCCCGAGTAATGAAAAACTGTTTTTT. This chain links TRBV9 with TRBJ1-4; D is uncertain. Germline CDR1 SGDLS, CDR2 YYNGEE. V was cut by 4 bases and J by 4 bases, with 14 bases left in between. The CDR3 runs 15 residues.

The DNA of the CDR3 is TGTGCCAGCAGCTACGGGGGACAGAACACTGAAGCTTTCTTT. Translated: CASSYGGQNTEAFF. V and J are TRBV5-4 and TRBJ1-1; D perhaps matches TRBD1 (6 bases). Trimming cost V 3 bases and J 1 base, with 10 bases left between them. The CDR3 spans 14 residues. Germline CDR1 is SGHNT and CDR2 is YYREEE (reference sequence).